This entry concerns a single T cell receptor (beta chain). Which antigen it targets is not known. No clone much larger than this one lies a single base away; base qualities are absent. This sample is drawn from a study of cytomegalovirus exposure and HLA in healthy donors listed by TCRdb under 2017. Regarding the complete study: In an earlier analysis of several hundred of the donors, roughly 300 Gb of sequence data and 90 million to 130 million unique TCR beta sequences from roughly 180 million T cells were reported. Approximately 300 gigabases of sequencing data and some 85 million unique TCR sequences were included in an early release covering under 650 HLA-typed donors. Of the roughly 400 genotyped donors, about 80% fell in the genetic ancestry cluster associated with self-reported Caucasian donors. The study was designed to test whether signatures of past pathogen exposure could be identified by cataloging public T cell receptors. The study profiled the T cell repertoires of about 640 subjects by immunosequencing and related them to cytomegalovirus serostatus. In addition to the first cohort of around 670 subjects, a separate validation cohort of approximately 120 different subjects was used. High-throughput TCR immunosequencing, statistical association of individual TCRs with disease status, and machine learning were combined to predict cytomegalovirus infection status. In a later analysis, previously published TCR beta repertoires from about 640 donors were re-analyzed and high-resolution HLA genotyping was added so that TCR occurrence patterns could be studied. Rather than drawing on any new phenotypic data, the later analysis identified candidate immune exposures from TCR beta sequences and the way those sequences occurred across donors. An earlier analysis of a few hundred of the donors applied high-throughput TCR beta sequencing to assess whether each TCR beta V gene segment acted as functional or pseudogenic. Alongside the repertoire data, information on donor age, sex, ethnicity and CMV serostatus was compiled. In a later genetic analysis, genome-wide SNP genotypes for about 65% of the roughly 700 donors were used, and that subset was treated as a discovery cohort. All discovery cohort repertoires had been generated on a single sequencing platform. HLA typing included class I and class II loci at four-digit resolution. The number of typed donors differed by locus: about 629-640 for A, B, C, DRB1 and DQB1; approximately 520 for DQA1; fewer than 610 for DPA1; and around 490 for DPB1. Because of strong linkage in the cohort, roughly five DR-DQ haplotypes were treated as single units for association and clustering. On average, roughly 240,000 unique TCR beta nucleotide sequences were sequenced per donor among about 400 genotyped donors of the cohort, with 15% to 20% of those sequences being non-productive.

The library was made by the immunoSEQ multiplex PCR assay. The multiplex PCR relied on a mix of 60 forward primers for TCR Vbeta segments and 13 reverse primers for TCR Jbeta segments. The CDR3 region of rearranged TCR beta genes was amplified from genomic DNA by a multiplex PCR assay. The amplified TCR beta libraries were sequenced on the Illumina HiSeq System as 87-base-pair reads. As for how the authors treated the data: In a later analysis, tens of millions of unique TCR beta chains were counted across the approximately 620 repertoires, and roughly 11 million of these chains were shared by at least two donors. To remove PCR and sequencing errors, raw reads were error-corrected and collapsed into unique sequences using a nearest-neighbor algorithm that merged closely related sequences. To assign V, D and J gene segments, CDR3 sequences were aligned to IMGT reference sequences. For a sequence to be retained, a match of at least six nucleotides to both a V gene segment and a J gene segment was required. A rearrangement was called productive if the CDR3 had no stop codons and remained in frame with V and J, and every other rearrangement was called non-productive. CDR3 was defined by IMGT convention, running from the second conserved V-encoded cysteine to the conserved J-encoded phenylalanine. The earlier analysis of roughly 590 of the donors excluded any sequence lacking an unambiguous match to a single V gene segment. An earlier analysis of over 450 of the donors classified V segments as functional when productive rearrangements were above 56.7% and as segregating when the standard deviation between donors was above 5%. A statistical classification framework was built for diagnosing cytomegalovirus status from the catalog of TCR beta chain sequences. A later analysis assigned V and J genes by comparing TCR nucleotide sequences with IMGT/GENE-DB human TR gene sequences. A later analysis assigned CDR3 sequences and most-parsimonious VDJ recombination scenarios with the TCRdist pipeline. In a later analysis, every TCR beta chain was defined by the combination of its CDR3 amino acid sequence and its V-gene family, and reads without a unique V-gene family were dropped. A later analysis removed 550 to 700 highly shared, low-generation-probability nucleotide sequences to deal with suspected cross-contamination and a sequencing artifact. A later analysis calculated a clonal expansion index for each public chain from normalized within-repertoire ranks of inferred template counts. In a later analysis, generation probabilities were computed using a VDJ recombination model fitted to out-of-frame rearrangements, and the results were checked against IGoR. A later analysis scored TCR-TCR, TCR-HLA and TCR-CMV co-occurrence with hypergeometric tests, applying a repertoire-size bias correction to TCR pairs. False discovery rates were estimated in a later analysis by permuting HLA or CMV assignments 20 times. In a later analysis, co-occurring TCRs were grouped using DBSCAN, and TCRdist sequence similarity was added for clustering within HLA-allele-positive subsets. For co-occurrence clustering, repertoires with fewer than 30,000 or more than 120,000 public chains were excluded, along with five repertoires with anomalous nucleotide sharing. The table was pulled from immuneACCESS by TCRdb, which kept in-frame rearrangements only. Such tables lose some clones; where checked, under half of the loss comes from unresolved V genes, and the rest has no known cause. V and J calls and clone size come straight from that table; D and trimming were deduced from the DNA. In all, the sample holds some 150,000 clones, and about four fifths of those were seen once. About 2.3% of the sample is taken by the ten largest.

The cohort comprised 710 or so healthy bone marrow donors. At the time of sampling, all cohort members were nominally healthy, though unrecorded immune exposures were likely present. The donor was CMV seronegative and belonged to the group of approximately 320 seronegative cohort members. A peripheral blood sample was collected from each donor, and TCR beta sequencing was performed on peripheral blood mononuclear cells. The Qiagen DNeasy Blood Extraction Kit was used to extract genomic DNA from the blood cell samples. Points the paper makes about the study in general: Most TCR sequences were seen in very few donors, while some public TCRs were found in many individuals. The authors suggested that the approach could potentially be extended to other disease states and immunological phenotypes. Because counts were too low, some 16 rarely observed V segments, including chromosome 9 orphons, were excluded from the earlier analysis of about 500 of the donors. A cluster of highly shared sequence variants was judged likely to be a technical artifact of the sequencing pipeline. Strong co-occurrence of HLA alleles, especially DR and DQ, made assigning TCR associations to individual alleles difficult. Because HLA typing was unavailable for some donors at each locus, only the typed subset was used in association tests. In a later analysis, TCR association rates were found to vary across HLA loci, with the most associated TCRs seen for DRB1 alleles and the fewest for HLA-C alleles. In this cohort, only TCR beta chains were sequenced, and detectable features were limited by the absence of alpha or paired-chain data. Several of the top co-occurrence clusters appeared to be linked to parvovirus B19, influenza, CMV and Epstein-Barr virus, according to a later analysis. A later analysis found that most CMV-associated TCR beta chains appeared HLA-restricted, with HLA associations seemingly driven largely by CMV exposure. Linkage disequilibrium might explain the correlated functional status among segregating V segments, but an unknown experimental factor could not be ruled out. Compared with the approximately 720-donor mean, donors in an Asian-associated ancestry cluster had fewer N-insertions in productive TCRs, according to a later genetic analysis. An association between a missense DCLRE1C variant and V-gene and J-gene trimming of TCR beta chains was found in a later genetic analysis and replicated in an independent cohort. A later analysis associated 15,000 to 20,000 TCR beta sequences with specific HLA alleles at a false discovery rate of 0.05. Because the 87-base-pair reads could not distinguish some IMGT-functional V segments, including TRBV6-2 and TRBV6-3, those segments were excluded. The classifier was reported to diagnose cytomegalovirus status with high specificity and sensitivity in both the original and validation cohorts. Three of the identified cytomegalovirus-associated TCR beta chains were confirmed in vitro to be specific for cytomegalovirus antigens. The presence/absence analyses assumed that sequencing depth was roughly uniform across donors, and that assumption may not be true. The study gave a list of 150 to 200 TCR beta chains associated with cytomegalovirus. For the cohort, immune exposure information was limited to CMV serostatus. A further reported finding was that TCR beta sequences accurately predicted the HLA-A and HLA-B alleles for most subjects in the first cohort. A later analysis found that HLA-associated TCR beta chains were more clonally expanded and had lower generation probabilities than equally common non-associated chains. In an earlier analysis of 587 of the donors, most TCR beta V segments appeared in productive rearrangements about 90% or about 30% of the time, broadly matching IMGT annotations.

The CDR3 contains 14 residues, cysteine and phenylalanine counted. Only the CDR3 DNA stays, 42 bases, in frame from base 1. CDR1 and CDR2, looked up from the germline V gene, are MDHEN and SYDVKM. At the junction V is shortened by 6 bases and J by 0 bases, with 9 bases in between. In this chain, TRBV28 is recombined with TRBJ1-3, with an unclear D gene assignment. This sequence was found in a woman aged 45-59 years in good health and CMV-seronegative. The sample was PBMCs. The DNA sequence reads TGTGCCAGCAGCACTATGGGCTCTGGAAACACCATATATTTT. It codes for CASSTMGSGNTIYF.